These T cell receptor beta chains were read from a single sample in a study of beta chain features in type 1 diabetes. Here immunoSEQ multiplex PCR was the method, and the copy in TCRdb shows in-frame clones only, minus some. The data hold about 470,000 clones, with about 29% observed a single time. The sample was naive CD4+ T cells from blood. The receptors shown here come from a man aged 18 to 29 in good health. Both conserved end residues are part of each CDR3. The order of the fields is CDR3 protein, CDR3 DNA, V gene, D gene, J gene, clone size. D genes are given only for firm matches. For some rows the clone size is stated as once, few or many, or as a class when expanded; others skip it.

CDR3 protein: CASSRLAGTRIYEQYF; CDR3 DNA: TGTGCCAGCAGCCGATTAGCCGGGACTAGAATTTACGAGCAGTACTTC; V gene: TRBV7-2; D gene: TRBD2; J gene: TRBJ2-7; clone size: -
CDR3 protein: CSGRDRGGYEQYF; CDR3 DNA: TGCAGCGGACGAGACAGGGGGGGCTACGAGCAGTACTTC; V gene: TRBV29-1; D gene: TRBD1; J gene: TRBJ2-7; clone size: few
CDR3 protein: CASSEGPGNEQFF; CDR3 DNA: TGTGCCAGCAGCGAGGGTCCAGGGAATGAGCAGTTCTTC; V gene: TRBV9; D gene: -; J gene: TRBJ2-1; clone size: -
CDR3 protein: CASSQDFFLTQYF; CDR3 DNA: TGTGCCAGCAGCCAAGACTTCTTCCTGACCCAGTACTTC; V gene: TRBV14; D gene: -; J gene: TRBJ2-5; clone size: -
CDR3 protein: CSVETKSGAQYF; CDR3 DNA: TGCAGCGTTGAAACGAAGTCAGGGGCGCAGTACTTC; V gene: TRBV29-1; D gene: -; J gene: TRBJ2-5; clone size: -
CDR3 protein: CASSRALEQYF; CDR3 DNA: TGTGCCAGCAGCCGGGCCCTCGAGCAGTACTTC; V gene: TRBV7-2; D gene: -; J gene: TRBJ2-7; clone size: -
CDR3 protein: CAARGRETQYF; CDR3 DNA: TGTGCCGCTAGGGGGAGAGAGACCCAGTACTTC; V gene: TRBV10-3; D gene: -; J gene: TRBJ2-5; clone size: -
CDR3 protein: CASSLLGSTDTQYF; CDR3 DNA: TGTGCCAGCAGCTTATTGGGGAGCACAGATACGCAGTATTTT; V gene: TRBV11-2; D gene: -; J gene: TRBJ2-3; clone size: few
CDR3 protein: CAWSVLDLAYEQYF; CDR3 DNA: TGTGCCTGGAGTGTCCTAGATTTGGCCTACGAGCAGTACTTC; V gene: TRBV30; D gene: -; J gene: TRBJ2-7; clone size: few
CDR3 protein: CASINEQYF; CDR3 DNA: TGTGCCAGCATCAACGAGCAGTACTTC; V gene: TRBV3-1/TRBV3-2; D gene: -; J gene: TRBJ2-7; clone size: -
CDR3 protein: CASSLVPTGNTGELFF; CDR3 DNA: TGCGCCAGCAGCTTGGTCCCGACAGGGAACACCGGGGAGCTGTTTTTT; V gene: TRBV5-1; D gene: -; J gene: TRBJ2-2; clone size: few
CDR3 protein: CASSLERVSYEQYF; CDR3 DNA: TGTGCCAGCAGTTTGGAACGAGTATCCTACGAGCAGTACTTC; V gene: TRBV6-6; D gene: -; J gene: TRBJ2-7; clone size: -